What follows are 8 T cell receptor beta chains derived from one specimen sequenced in a study of OX40 agonist ivuxolimab in advanced cancers. Library preparation employed the immunoSEQ multiplex PCR assay. TCRdb holds this immuneACCESS table with in-frame rearrangements only. Some clones are missing; in checked studies, unresolved V genes explain under half, and the rest has no known cause. In this sample the table shows 45,000 to 70,000 clones, 83% of which occur a single time. Over 3% of the sample rests with the top ten. The specimen comprised CD4+ or CD8+ T cells sorted from blood, sampled in a trial of the OX40 agonist ivuxolimab. These receptors all come from an adult with an advanced solid tumor such as melanoma, head and neck, liver or kidney cancer.

This clone was seen only a few times. The gene calls are TRBV28 and TRBJ1-5; TRBD1 agrees at 8 bases. CDR3 size: 14 residues. V lost 3 bases, J lost 7 bases, and 5 bases stayed unmatched. CDR1 MDHEN and CDR2 SYDVKM come from the germline V gene. The DNA for the CDR3 is TGTGCCAGCAGTTTTGGGACAGGTCCGCAGCCCCAGCATTTT. The encoded protein is CASSFGTGPQPQHF.

This rearrangement joins TRBV25-1 to TRBJ1-1, with D unresolved. V was cut by 1 base and J by 5 bases, with 14 bases left in between. Per germline, CDR1 MGHDK and CDR2 SYGVNS. This CDR3 contains 15 residues. Here the CDR3 reads CASSEWRDFGTEAFF. The CDR3 DNA sequence: TGTGCCAGCAGTGAATGGCGGGATTTTGGGACTGAAGCTTTCTTT.

With respect to this clone: The same CDR3 is also encoded by other DNA sequences in this sample. The chain is built from TRBV21-1 and TRBJ1-1; the DNA was not compared with TRBD1, the D call given in the table. TRBV21-1 is an annotated pseudogene. The CDR3 covers 17 residues. CDR3 sequence reads: CASSKWGQLLPNTEAFF. As DNA, the CDR3 is TGTGCCAGCAGCAAATGGGGACAGCTCCTTCCTAACACTGAAGCTTTCTTT.

This rearrangement joins TRBV2 to TRBJ1-1, with D perhaps TRBD1 (5 bases). Germline loops: CDR1 SNHLY, CDR2 FYNNEI. V lost 3 bases and J 1 base, leaving 6 bases between the germline ends. This CDR3 has 13 residues. The CDR3 DNA reads as TGTGCCAGCAGTGAGGGGCCGAACACTGAAGCTTTCTTT. It translates to CASSEGPNTEAFF.

V and J are TRBV5-1 and TRBJ1-4; D might be TRBD1 (6 bases). Trimming cost V 3 bases and J 7 bases, with 13 bases left between them. The length of the CDR3 is 14 residues. Germline CDR1 reads SGHRS; CDR2 reads YFSETQ. The CDR3 region has the DNA TGCGCCAGCAGCTGGGGGGGCGCAGGTGAAAAACTGTTTTTT. Its translation: CASSWGGAGEKLFF.

This clone was detected only once. The rearrangement links TRBV19 to TRBJ1-1; possible D gene TRBD1, 5 bases. This CDR3 is built from 12 residues. V shed 7 bases and J shed 6 bases, with 12 bases lying between them. Germline lookup yields CDR1 LNHDA and CDR2 SQIVND (reference sequence). The CDR3 region has the DNA TGTGCCAGTAAAACAGGTGGGCCTGAAGCTTTCTTT. This gives the protein CASKTGGPEAFF. Full variable domain (rest looked up from reference TRBV19 and TRBJ1-1): DGGITQSPKYLFRKEGQNVTLSCEQNLNHDAMYWYRQDPGQGLRLIYYSQIVNDFQKGDIAEGYSVSREKKESFPLTVTSAQKNPTAFYLCASKTGGPEAFFGQGTRLTVV.

This sequence joins TRBV7-8 and TRBJ2-5; 7 bases match TRBD1. This CDR3 region has 14 residues. CDR1 SGHVS and CDR2 FQNEAQ come from the germline V gene. V shed 2 bases and J 2 bases; nucleotides not matched to a gene: 2. CDR3 sequence (DNA): TGTGCCAGCAGCTTAAGGGACAGACAAGAGACCCAGTACTTC. It specifies CASSLRDRQETQYF.

This sequence joins TRBV30 and TRBJ2-4; 9 positions match TRBD1. In germline, CDR1 is GTSNPN, CDR2 SVGIG (reference sequence). The J segment lost 8 bases and the V segment lost 0 bases, leaving 2 bases of the junction unmatched. There are 13 residues in the CDR3. The chain's CDR3 is CAWSVTGGDIQYF. Written as DNA, the CDR3 is TGTGCCTGGAGTGTAACAGGGGGCGACATTCAGTACTTC.